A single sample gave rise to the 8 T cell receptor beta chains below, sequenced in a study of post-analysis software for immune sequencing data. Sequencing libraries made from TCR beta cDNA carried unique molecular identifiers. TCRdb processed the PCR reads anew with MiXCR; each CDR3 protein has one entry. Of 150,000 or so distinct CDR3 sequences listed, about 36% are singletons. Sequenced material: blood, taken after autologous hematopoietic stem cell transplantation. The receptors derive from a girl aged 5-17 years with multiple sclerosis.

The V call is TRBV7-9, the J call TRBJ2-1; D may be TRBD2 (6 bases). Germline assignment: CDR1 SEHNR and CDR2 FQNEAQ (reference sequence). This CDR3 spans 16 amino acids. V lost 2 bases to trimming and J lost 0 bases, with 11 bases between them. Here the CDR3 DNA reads TGTGCCAGCAGCTTAATCACGCGGGACTCCTACAATGAGCAGTTCTTC. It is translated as CASSLITRDSYNEQFF.

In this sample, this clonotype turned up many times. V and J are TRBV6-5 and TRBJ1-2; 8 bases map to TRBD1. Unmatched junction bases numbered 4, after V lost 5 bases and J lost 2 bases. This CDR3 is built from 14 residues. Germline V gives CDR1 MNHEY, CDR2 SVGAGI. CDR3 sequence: CASSTRDRNYGYTF. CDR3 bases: TGTGCCAGCAGTACCCGGGACAGGAACTATGGCTACACCTTC.

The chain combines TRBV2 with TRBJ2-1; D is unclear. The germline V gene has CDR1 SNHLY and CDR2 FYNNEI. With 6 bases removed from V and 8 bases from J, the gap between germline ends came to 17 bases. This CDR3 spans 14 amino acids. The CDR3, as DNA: TGTGCCAGCAGGGATTCTGGACCCCAGGATGAGCAGTTCTTC. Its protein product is CASRDSGPQDEQFF.

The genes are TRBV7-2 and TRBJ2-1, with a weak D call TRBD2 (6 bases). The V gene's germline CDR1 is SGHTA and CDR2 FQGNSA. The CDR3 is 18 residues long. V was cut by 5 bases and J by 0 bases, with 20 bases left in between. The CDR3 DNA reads TGTGCCAGCAGCCAAGAGTTCCCTAGCGCGTACTCCTACAATGAGCAGTTCTTC. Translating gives CASSQEFPSAYSYNEQFF.

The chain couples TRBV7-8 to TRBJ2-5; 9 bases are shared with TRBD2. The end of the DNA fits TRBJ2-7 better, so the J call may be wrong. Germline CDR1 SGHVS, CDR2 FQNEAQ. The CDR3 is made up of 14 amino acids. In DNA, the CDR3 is TGTGCCAGCAGCTTAGCCGGAGCGGGGGGCGAGCAGTACTTC. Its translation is CASSLAGAGGEQYF.

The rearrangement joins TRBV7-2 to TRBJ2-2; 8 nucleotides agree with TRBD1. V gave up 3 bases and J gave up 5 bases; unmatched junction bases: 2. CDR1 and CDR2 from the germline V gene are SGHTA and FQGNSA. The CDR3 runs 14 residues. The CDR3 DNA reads TGTGCCAGCAGCTTCAACAGGGGGACCGGGGAGCTGTTTTTT. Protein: CASSFNRGTGELFF.

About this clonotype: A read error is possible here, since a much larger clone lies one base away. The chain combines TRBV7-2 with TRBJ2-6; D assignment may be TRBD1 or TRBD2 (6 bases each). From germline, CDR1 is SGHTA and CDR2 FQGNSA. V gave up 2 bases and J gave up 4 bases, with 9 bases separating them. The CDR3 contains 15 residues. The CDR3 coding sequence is TGTGCCAGCAGCTTAAGGGGGGCCGGGGCCAACGTCCTGACTTTC. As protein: CASSLRGAGANVLTF.

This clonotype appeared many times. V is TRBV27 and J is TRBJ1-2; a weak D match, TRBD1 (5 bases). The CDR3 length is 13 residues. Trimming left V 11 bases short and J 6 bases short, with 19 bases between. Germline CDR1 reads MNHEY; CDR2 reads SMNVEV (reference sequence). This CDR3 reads CAAAVGPGNGYTF. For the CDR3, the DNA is TGTGCCGCTGCAGTAGGGCCAGGGAATGGCTACACCTTC.